This entry is about one T cell receptor (beta chain). The antigen remains undetermined. The data were produced by immunoSEQ multiplex PCR, yet TCRdb's version contains in-frame clones alone and is incomplete. The data show about 25,000 clones, approximately 93% seen once. V gave up 5 bases and J gave up 3 bases; unmatched junction bases: 12. CDR1 is SGHAT, CDR2 FQNNGV, per germline. This CDR3 spans 16 amino acids. The data stem from a study of graft-versus-host responses after intestinal transplantation. Overall study: Recipients were given multivisceral, liver-intestinal, or isolated intestinal transplants. All recipients got anti-thymocyte globulin induction, then tacrolimus and steroids for 2 to 3 years. General study results and limits: Recipient-marrow GvH clones were detected, some having first appeared in ileum or blood. The highest levels of circulating GvH clones went along with early declines in HvG clones after transplant.

The clonotype originates from a human patient who received an intestinal transplant, so some T cells may come from the graft donor. Sequenced material: PBMCs, taken 18 days after transplant. This chain connects TRBV11-2 to TRBJ2-7, with 8 bases fitting TRBD2. The CDR3 region is CASSAKVAGSFYEQYF. CDR3 DNA: TGTGCCAGCAGCGCCAAGGTAGCGGGGTCCTTCTACGAGCAGTACTTC.